One sample yielded the 21 T cell receptor beta chains listed below, sequenced in a study of blood T cell repertoires in COVID-19. Profiled with immunoSEQ multiplex PCR; TCRdb holds only in-frame clones, not every one. There are around 140,000 clones in the sample; 84% occur only once, and 3% to 4.5% lies in the top ten. The sequenced sample consisted of PBMCs or T cells enriched from blood (not recorded which). The receptors stem from a man over 45 in a cohort exposed to, infected with or recovered from COVID-19 (not recorded which).

V usage is TRBV5-1 and J usage is TRBJ1-2, with 9 bases matching TRBD1. Trimming removed 4 bases from V and 6 bases from J; junction bases left unmatched: 7. The germline gives CDR1 SGHRS, CDR2 YFSETQ. The CDR3 spans 14 residues. The CDR3 sequence is CASSIGTGMNGYTF. The CDR3 region has the DNA TGCGCCAGCAGCATCGGGACAGGGATGAATGGCTACACCTTC.

The chain combines TRBV5-3 with TRBJ1-5, with 8 bases lining up with TRBD1. TRBV5-3 is labeled an ORF, and its function is uncertain. The V and J ends lost 3 bases and 4 bases, in that order; junction bases with no gene match: 3. The CDR3 has 14 residues. The CDR3 DNA reads as TGTGCCAGAAGCTCTGGGACAGGTAATCAGCCCCAGCATTTT. Its protein product is CARSSGTGNQPQHF.

The CDR3 nucleotides read TGTGCCAGCTCACCACTACTCAGCACAGATACGCAGTATTTT. Its protein is CASSPLLSTDTQYF. The chain combines TRBV18 with TRBJ2-3; D remains ambiguous. Trimming took 1 base from V and 0 from J, leaving 5 bases between them. CDR3 length: 14 amino acids. Germline V gene data show CDR1 as KGHSH and CDR2 as LQKENI. Looking up the rest from reference TRBV18 and TRBJ2-3 gives the full variable domain: NAGVMQNPRHLVRRRGQEARLRCSPMKGHSHVYWYRQLPEEGLKFMVYLQKENIIDESGMPKERFSAEFPKEGPSILRIQQVVRGDSAAYFCASSPLLSTDTQYFGPGTRLTVL.

V is TRBV2 and J is TRBJ1-2, with a tentative D call TRBD1 (6 bases). Trimming cost V 11 bases and J 4 bases, with 14 bases left between them. This CDR3 has 12 amino acids. Germline V gives CDR1 SNHLY, CDR2 FYNNEI. CDR3 residues: CAGGQHGYGYTF. DNA of the CDR3: TGTGCCGGGGGCCAGCATGGCTATGGCTACACCTTC. Full variable domain (outside the CDR3, taken from reference TRBV2 and TRBJ1-2): EPEVTQTPSHQVTQMGQEVILRCVPISNHLYFYWYRQILGQKVEFLVSFYNNEISEKSEIFDDQFSVERPDGSNFTLKIRSTKLEDSAMYFCAGGQHGYGYTFGSGTRLTVV.

This clone was found a few times. J is TRBJ1-1 and V is TRBV12-3 or TRBV12-4; D unresolved. V shed 3 bases and J shed 8 bases, with 7 bases lying between them. The CDR3 is 11 amino acids. The CDR3 DNA reads as TGTGCCAGCAGTTTTACCAGGGAAGCTTTCTTT. Protein: CASSFTREAFF.

This sequence joins TRBV18 and TRBJ2-1; D is uncertain. This CDR3 comprises 12 residues. The V end lost 1 base, the J end lost 10 bases, and 8 bases lay between the germline ends. The germline gives CDR1 KGHSH, CDR2 LQKENI. The CDR3 protein is CASSPQMREQFF. The CDR3 bases are TGTGCCAGCTCACCACAGATGCGAGAGCAGTTCTTC.

Here the CDR3 DNA reads TGTGCCAGCAGTCTCGTTCGGGAGACCCAGTACTTC. Protein: CASSLVRETQYF. This chain uses TRBV6-5 with TRBJ2-5; D gene unclear. Trimming removed 5 bases from V and 5 bases from J, with 9 bases in between. The germline V gene encodes CDR1 MNHEY and CDR2 SVGAGI. The CDR3 is 12 amino acids.

This chain uses TRBV28 with TRBJ1-5, with 8 bases matching TRBD1. After removal of 1 base from V and 7 bases from J, the junction contained 6 bases not matched to a gene. Germline V lookup: CDR1 MDHEN, CDR2 SYDVKM. CDR3 length equals 15 residues. CDR3 sequence reads: CASSLLGQAQQPQHF. DNA for the CDR3: TGTGCCAGCAGTTTATTGGGACAGGCACAGCAGCCCCAGCATTTT.

The chain links TRBV19 to TRBJ1-1, with TRBD1 identical over 7 bases. Germline values: CDR1 LNHDA, CDR2 SQIVND (reference sequence). J gave up 0 bases and V 8 bases, and 6 bases lay outside the gene matches. This CDR3 comprises 14 residues. The CDR3 sequence: CASRHGTVNTEAFF. For the CDR3, the DNA is TGTGCCAGTCGCCACGGGACAGTGAACACTGAAGCTTTCTTT.

V gene TRBV12-3 or TRBV12-4 combines with J gene TRBJ1-1; 7 nucleotides match TRBD1. J gave up 8 bases and V 8 bases, and 11 bases lay outside the gene matches. The CDR3 sequence is 13 residues long. For the CDR3, the DNA is TGTGCCAGCCGGGGAGCAGGGGGAAGAGAAGCTTTCTTT. It encodes CASRGAGGREAFF.

The chain is built from TRBV7-8 and TRBJ1-5; D may be TRBD1 (6 bases). The CDR3 is 14 residues long. Trimming took 7 bases from V and 0 from J, leaving 10 bases between them. CDR1 and CDR2 from the germline V gene are SGHVS and FQNEAQ. The CDR3 loop is CASNREYSNQPQHF. The CDR3 DNA reads TGTGCCAGCAACAGGGAATATAGCAATCAGCCCCAGCATTTT.

This clone has a handful of counts. The chain is built from TRBV6-6 and TRBJ2-5, with 8 bases that match TRBD1. CDR1 MNHNY and CDR2 SVGAGI come from the germline V gene (reference sequence). V trimming: 4 bases; J trimming: 5 bases; junction bases outside the gene matches: 12. The CDR3 is 16 amino acids. The CDR3 nucleotides are TGTGCCAGCAGTTCCTTGAGGACAGGGACGTCCGAGACCCAGTACTTC. This gives the protein CASSSLRTGTSETQYF.

This clone was recorded a few times. CDR3 bases: TGTGCCAGCAGCCTAACGAGAGGACTAGCGCGCTACGAGCAGTACTTC. Its protein is CASSLTRGLARYEQYF. The chain combines TRBV7-9 with TRBJ2-7; 9 nucleotides line up with TRBD2. The length of the CDR3 is 16 residues. V gave up 5 bases and J gave up 3 bases; unmatched junction bases: 11. CDR1 and CDR2 from the germline V gene are SEHNR and FQNEAQ (reference sequence).

The V gene is TRBV15, the J gene TRBJ1-1; 7 nucleotides line up with TRBD1. The V and J ends lost 0 bases and 5 bases, in that order; junction bases with no gene match: 6. Germline V CDR1 and CDR2: LNHNV, YYDKDF (reference sequence). CDR3 length: 15 residues. The CDR3: CATSRERTGWTEAFF. CDR3 nucleotides: TGTGCCACCAGCAGAGAGAGGACAGGCTGGACTGAAGCTTTCTTT.

This clone was found many times. The chain uses TRBV6-5 and TRBJ1-5; maybe TRBD1 (6 bases). This CDR3 is built from 15 residues. Between the trimmed V and J ends, which lost 6 bases and 3 bases, there was a span of 15 bases. Germline lookup yields CDR1 MNHEY and CDR2 SVGAGI. The CDR3 sequence is CASRGGSTPNQPQHF. The CDR3 DNA reads as TGTGCCAGCAGAGGGGGAAGCACCCCCAATCAGCCCCAGCATTTT.

V usage is TRBV6-2 or TRBV6-3 and J usage is TRBJ2-1; D not certain. The germline V gene encodes CDR1 MNHEY and CDR2 SVGEGT. V was trimmed by 1 base and J by 6 bases, leaving 7 bases between them. The CDR3 is made up of 13 amino acids. Here the CDR3 DNA reads TGTGCCAGCAGTTACTTCAGGCTCAATGAGCAGTTCTTC. Protein product: CASSYFRLNEQFF.

V is TRBV7-8 and J is TRBJ2-5; maybe TRBD2 (5 bases). The V end lost 2 bases, the J end lost 4 bases, and 11 bases lay between the germline ends. CDR3 length equals 14 residues. Looked up from germline, CDR1 is SGHVS and CDR2 is FQNEAQ. CDR3: CASSLSGTAETQYF. CDR3 nucleotides: TGTGCCAGCAGCTTAAGCGGTACGGCAGAGACCCAGTACTTC.

This chain uses TRBV30 with TRBJ1-1; possible D gene TRBD1, 5 bases. CDR3 length: 14 residues. Trimming stripped 0 bases from V and 0 bases from J, with 8 bases between. Looked up from germline, CDR1 is GTSNPN and CDR2 is SVGIG (reference sequence). CDR3 sequence reads: CAWSVTGMNTEAFF. CDR3 sequence (DNA): TGTGCCTGGAGTGTAACAGGTATGAACACTGAAGCTTTCTTT.

The chain employs TRBV23-1 and TRBJ2-7; D is undetermined. Being an ORF, TRBV23-1 has a function that is uncertain. V was pared by 2 bases and J by 7 bases, with 12 bases between. The CDR3 spans 13 residues. CDR3 in amino acids: CASSQTPLREQYF. CDR3 DNA: TGCGCCAGCAGTCAAACCCCACTCCGGGAGCAGTACTTC.

The chain joins TRBV7-9 to TRBJ1-1; TRBD1 matches 10 bases. This CDR3 region has 15 residues. The germline V gene has CDR1 SEHNR and CDR2 FQNEAQ (reference sequence). J gave up 6 bases and V 5 bases, and 9 bases lay outside the gene matches. The CDR3 DNA reads TGTGCCAGCAGCCAAACGACAGGGGGCGTTGCTGAAGCTTTCTTT. It is translated as CASSQTTGGVAEAFF. The complete variable domain, with remaining parts taken from reference TRBV7-9 and TRBJ1-1, reads DTGVSQNPRHKITKRGQNVTFRCDPISEHNRLYWYRQTLGQGPEFLTYFQNEAQLEKSRLLSDRFSAERPKGSFSTLEIQRTEQGDSAMYLCASSQTTGGVAEAFFGQGTRLTVV.

The chain joins TRBV10-2 to TRBJ2-1, with TRBD2 identical over 7 bases. The germline CDR1 and CDR2 sequences are WSHSY and SAAADI. After removal of 6 bases from V and 3 bases from J, the junction contained 5 bases not matched to a gene. The CDR3 length is 14 residues. CDR3 amino acids: CASSGTTNYNEQFF. The CDR3 nucleotides read TGCGCCAGCAGCGGGACTACAAACTACAATGAGCAGTTCTTC.